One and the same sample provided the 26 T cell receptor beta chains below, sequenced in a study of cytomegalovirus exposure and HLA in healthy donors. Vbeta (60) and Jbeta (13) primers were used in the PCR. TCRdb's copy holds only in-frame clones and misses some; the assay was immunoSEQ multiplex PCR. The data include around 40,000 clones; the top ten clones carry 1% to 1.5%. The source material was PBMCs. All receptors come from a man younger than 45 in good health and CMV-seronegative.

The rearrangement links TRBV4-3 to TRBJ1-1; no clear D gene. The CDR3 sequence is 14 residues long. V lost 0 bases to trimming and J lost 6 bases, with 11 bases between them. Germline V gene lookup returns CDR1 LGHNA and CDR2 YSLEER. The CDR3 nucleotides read TGCGCCAGCAGCCAAGAAACGGGATCGGCTGAAGCTTTCTTT. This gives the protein CASSQETGSAEAFF.

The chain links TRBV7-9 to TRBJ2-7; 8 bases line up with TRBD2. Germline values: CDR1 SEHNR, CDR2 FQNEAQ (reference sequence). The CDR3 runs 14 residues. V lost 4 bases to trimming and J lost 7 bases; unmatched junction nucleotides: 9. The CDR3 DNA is TGTGCCAGCAGCTCACGGGAGGGCCTGGTAGAGCAGTACTTC. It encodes CASSSREGLVEQYF.

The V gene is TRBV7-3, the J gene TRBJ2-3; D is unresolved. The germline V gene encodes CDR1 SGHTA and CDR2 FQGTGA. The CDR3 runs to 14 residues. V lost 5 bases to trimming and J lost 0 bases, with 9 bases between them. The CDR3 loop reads CASSPRSSTDTQYF. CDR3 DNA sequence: TGTGCCAGCAGCCCGCGCTCTAGCACAGATACGCAGTATTTT.

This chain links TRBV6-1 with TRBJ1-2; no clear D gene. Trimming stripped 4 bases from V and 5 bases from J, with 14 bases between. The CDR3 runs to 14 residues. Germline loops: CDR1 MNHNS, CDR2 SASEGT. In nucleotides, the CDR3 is TGTGCCAGCAGTGGATTTGACCGAGGTTATGGCTACACCTTC. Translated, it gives CASSGFDRGYGYTF.

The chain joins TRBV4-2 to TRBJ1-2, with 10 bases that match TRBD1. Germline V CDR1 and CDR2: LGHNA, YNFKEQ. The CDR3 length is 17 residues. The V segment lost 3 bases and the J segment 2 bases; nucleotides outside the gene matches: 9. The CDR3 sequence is CASSQRPGQGNNYGYTF. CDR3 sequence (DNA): TGTGCCAGCAGCCAGCGACCGGGACAGGGGAACAACTATGGCTACACCTTC.

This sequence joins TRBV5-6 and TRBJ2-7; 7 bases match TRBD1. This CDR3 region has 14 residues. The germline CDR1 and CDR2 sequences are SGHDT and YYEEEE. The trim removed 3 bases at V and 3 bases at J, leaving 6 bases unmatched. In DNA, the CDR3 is TGTGCCAGCAGCTCCGGACAGGACCTCTACGAGCAGTACTTC. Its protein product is CASSSGQDLYEQYF.

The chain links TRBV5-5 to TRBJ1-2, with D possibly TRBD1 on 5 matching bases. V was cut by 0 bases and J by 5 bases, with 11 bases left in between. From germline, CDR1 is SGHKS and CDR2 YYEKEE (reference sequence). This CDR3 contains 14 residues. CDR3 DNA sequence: TGTGCCAGCAGCTTGGATAAGGGGTTTTATGGCTACACCTTC. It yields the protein CASSLDKGFYGYTF.

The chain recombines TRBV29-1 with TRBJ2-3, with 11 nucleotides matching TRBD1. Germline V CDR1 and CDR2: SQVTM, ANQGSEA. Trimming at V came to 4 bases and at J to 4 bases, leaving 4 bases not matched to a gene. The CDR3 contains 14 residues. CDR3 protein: CSVGGQGVADTQYF. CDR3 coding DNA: TGCAGCGTTGGGGGACAGGGGGTCGCAGATACGCAGTATTTT.

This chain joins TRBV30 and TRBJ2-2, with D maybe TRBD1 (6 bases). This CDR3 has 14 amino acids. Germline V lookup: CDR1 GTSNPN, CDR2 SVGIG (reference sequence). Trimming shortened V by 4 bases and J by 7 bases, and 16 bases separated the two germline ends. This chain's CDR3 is CAWMGRGFDGELFF. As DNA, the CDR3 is TGTGCCTGGATGGGCAGGGGTTTCGACGGGGAGCTGTTTTTT.

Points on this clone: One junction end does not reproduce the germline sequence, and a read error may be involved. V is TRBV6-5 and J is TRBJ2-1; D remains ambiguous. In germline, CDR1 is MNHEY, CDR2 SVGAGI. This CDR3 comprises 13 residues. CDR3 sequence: CARSPSSYNEQFF. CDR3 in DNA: TGTGCCCGCAGTCCGAGCTCCTACAATGAGCAGTTCTTC.

CDR3 coding DNA: TGCGCCAGCAGCCAAGATCTGCCCGGGGAGCACTATGGCTACACCTTC. Translation gives CASSQDLPGEHYGYTF. The chain joins TRBV4-3 to TRBJ1-2; D uncertain. Germline V gene lookup returns CDR1 LGHNA and CDR2 YSLEER. The CDR3 totals 16 residues. The V and J ends lost 0 bases and 3 bases respectively, with 14 bases between them.

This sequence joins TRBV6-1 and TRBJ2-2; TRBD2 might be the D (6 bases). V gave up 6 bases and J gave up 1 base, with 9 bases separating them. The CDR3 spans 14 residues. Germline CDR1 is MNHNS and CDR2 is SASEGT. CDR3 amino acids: CASSRLGNTGELFF. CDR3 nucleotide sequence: TGTGCCAGCAGCCGACTAGGGAACACCGGGGAGCTGTTTTTT.

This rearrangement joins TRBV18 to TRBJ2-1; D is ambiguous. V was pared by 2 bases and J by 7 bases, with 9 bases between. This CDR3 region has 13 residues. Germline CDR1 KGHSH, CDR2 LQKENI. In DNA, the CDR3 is TGTGCCAGCTCACCAATCGCGTTAAATGAGCAGTTCTTC. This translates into CASSPIALNEQFF. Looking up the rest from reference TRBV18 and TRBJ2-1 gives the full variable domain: NAGVMQNPRHLVRRRGQEARLRCSPMKGHSHVYWYRQLPEEGLKFMVYLQKENIIDESGMPKERFSAEFPKEGPSILRIQQVVRGDSAAYFCASSPIALNEQFFGPGTRLTVL.

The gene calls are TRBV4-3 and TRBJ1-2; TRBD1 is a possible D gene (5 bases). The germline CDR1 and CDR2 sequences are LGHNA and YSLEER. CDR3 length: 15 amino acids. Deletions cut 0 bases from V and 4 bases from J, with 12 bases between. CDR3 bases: TGCGCCAGCAGCCAAGATCTAAGGGACTTCTATGGCTACACCTTC. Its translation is CASSQDLRDFYGYTF.

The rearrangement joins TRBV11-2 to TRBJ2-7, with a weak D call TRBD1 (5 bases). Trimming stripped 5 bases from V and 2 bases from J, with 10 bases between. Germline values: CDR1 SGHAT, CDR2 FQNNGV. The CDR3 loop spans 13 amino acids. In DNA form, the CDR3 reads TGTGCCAGCAGCCCCAGACAGACCTACGAGCAGTACTTC. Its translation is CASSPRQTYEQYF. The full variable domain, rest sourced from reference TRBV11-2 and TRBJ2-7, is EAGVAQSPRYKIIEKRQSVAFWCNPISGHATLYWYQQILGQGPKLLIQFQNNGVVDDSQLPKDRFSAERLKGVDSTLKIQPAKLEDSAVYLCASSPRQTYEQYFGPGTRLTVT.

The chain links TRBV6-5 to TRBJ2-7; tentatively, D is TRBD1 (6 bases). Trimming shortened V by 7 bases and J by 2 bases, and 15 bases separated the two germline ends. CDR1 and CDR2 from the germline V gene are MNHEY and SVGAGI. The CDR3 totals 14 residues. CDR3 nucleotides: TGTGCCAGCACCGGACAGACCCCTCCCTACGAGCAGTACTTC. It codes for CASTGQTPPYEQYF.

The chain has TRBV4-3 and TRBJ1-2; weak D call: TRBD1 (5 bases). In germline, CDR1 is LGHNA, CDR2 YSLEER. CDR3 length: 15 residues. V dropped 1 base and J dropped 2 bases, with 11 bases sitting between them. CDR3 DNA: TGCGCCAGCAGCCAAGTCAGGGCACCCAACTATGGCTACACCTTC. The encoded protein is CASSQVRAPNYGYTF.

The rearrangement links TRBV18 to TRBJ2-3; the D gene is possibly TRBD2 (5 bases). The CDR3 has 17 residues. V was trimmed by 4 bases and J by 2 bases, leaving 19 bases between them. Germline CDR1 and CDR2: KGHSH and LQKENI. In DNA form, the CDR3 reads TGTGCCAGCTCACTGAACATACTAGAAATTACCACAGATACGCAGTATTTT. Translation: CASSLNILEITTDTQYF.

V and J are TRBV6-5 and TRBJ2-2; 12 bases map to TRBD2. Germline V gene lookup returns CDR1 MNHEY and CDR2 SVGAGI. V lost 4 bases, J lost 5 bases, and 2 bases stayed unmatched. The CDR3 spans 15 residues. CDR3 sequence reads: CASSWLAGGTGELFF. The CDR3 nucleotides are TGTGCCAGCAGTTGGCTAGCGGGAGGGACCGGGGAGCTGTTTTTT.

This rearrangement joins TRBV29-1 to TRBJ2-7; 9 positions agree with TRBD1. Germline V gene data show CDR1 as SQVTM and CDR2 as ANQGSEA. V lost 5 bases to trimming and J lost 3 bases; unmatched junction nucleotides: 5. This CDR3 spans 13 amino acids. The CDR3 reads CSVNDRGNYEQYF. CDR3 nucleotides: TGCAGCGTTAACGACAGGGGGAACTACGAGCAGTACTTC.

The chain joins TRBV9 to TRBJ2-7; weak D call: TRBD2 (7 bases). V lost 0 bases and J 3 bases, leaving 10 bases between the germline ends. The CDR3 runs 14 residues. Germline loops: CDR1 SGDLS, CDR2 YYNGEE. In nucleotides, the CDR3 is TGTGCCAGCAGCGTAGTGGGAGGGGGCTACGAGCAGTACTTC. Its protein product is CASSVVGGGYEQYF.

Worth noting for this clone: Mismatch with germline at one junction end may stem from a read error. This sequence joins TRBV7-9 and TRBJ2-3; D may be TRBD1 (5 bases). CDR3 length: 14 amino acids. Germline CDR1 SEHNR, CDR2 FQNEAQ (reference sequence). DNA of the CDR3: TGTGCCAGCAGCTTTGGCGACAGCATAGATACGCAGTATTTT. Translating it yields CASSFGDSIDTQYF.

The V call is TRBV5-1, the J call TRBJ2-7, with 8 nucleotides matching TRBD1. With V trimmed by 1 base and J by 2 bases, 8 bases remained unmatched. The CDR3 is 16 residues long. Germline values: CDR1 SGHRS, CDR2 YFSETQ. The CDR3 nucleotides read TGCGCCAGCAGCTTGAGGGCAGGGGGCCCCCCCTACGAGCAGTACTTC. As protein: CASSLRAGGPPYEQYF.

This CDR3 is CASSQAPGQHNQPQHF. CDR3 nucleotide sequence: TGCGCCAGCAGCCAGGCACCGGGACAGCATAATCAGCCCCAGCATTTT. The V and J genes are TRBV4-1 and TRBJ1-5; TRBD1 agrees at 7 bases. V trimming: 3 bases; J trimming: 4 bases; junction bases outside the gene matches: 9. Germline loops: CDR1 MGHRA, CDR2 YSYEKL. This CDR3 region has 16 residues.

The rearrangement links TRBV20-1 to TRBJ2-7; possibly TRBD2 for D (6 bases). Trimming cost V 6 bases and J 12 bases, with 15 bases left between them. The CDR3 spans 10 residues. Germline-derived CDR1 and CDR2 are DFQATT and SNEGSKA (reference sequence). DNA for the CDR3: TGCAGTGCCGACTTGGCGGGACGGTACTTC. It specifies CSADLAGRYF.

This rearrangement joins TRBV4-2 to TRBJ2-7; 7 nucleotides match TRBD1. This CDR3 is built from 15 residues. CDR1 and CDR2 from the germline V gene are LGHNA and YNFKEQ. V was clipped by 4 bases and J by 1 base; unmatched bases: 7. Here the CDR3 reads CASSPRDRVSYEQYF. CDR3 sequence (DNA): TGTGCCAGCAGCCCTCGAGACAGGGTTTCCTACGAGCAGTACTTC.